This T cell receptor beta chain stems from a study of shared clonotypes between healthy human individuals. Across the whole study: Per donor, CD8 memory used one plate, CD8 naive used two, CD4 memory used three and CD4 naive used three.

Study conclusions and caveats: Clonotypes shared by all four donors outscored non-shared clonotypes in generation probability.

V lost 4 bases, J lost 5 bases, and 6 bases stayed unmatched. Looked up from germline, CDR1 is MDHEN and CDR2 is SYDVKM. The CDR3 length is 14 residues. Libraries were prepared by immunoSEQ multiplex PCR; TCRdb keeps only in-frame clonotypes and omits some of them. In the table there are hundreds of thousands of clones, about 96% of which are singletons. Of note for this clone: Its antigen is as yet unknown.

The sequence derives from a woman in her thirties in good health. The rearrangement links TRBV28 to TRBJ2-7; TRBD1 matches 9 bases. The sample taken for sequencing was naive CD4+ T cells sorted from blood. As for subset: CD45RA+ positively selected. CDR3 sequence: CASSSGTGRNEQYF. In DNA form, the CDR3 reads TGTGCCAGCAGTTCCGGGACAGGGAGGAACGAGCAGTACTTC.